The source of this T cell receptor (beta chain) is a study of blood T cells in healthy people across ages. CDR3 length: 16 amino acids. Germline V gene lookup returns CDR1 SGHDT and CDR2 YYEEEE. This clonotype was seen a single time. Next came a second PCR, run for about 6 to 12 cycles, which used a sample-barcoded 5' primer along with a J-beta primer mix. In TCRdb, the 5' RACE reads were re-called with MiXCR into one record per CDR3 protein. This table has about 1.8 million distinct CDR3 sequences, about 49% appearing once. The V and J genes are TRBV5-6 and TRBJ2-1, with 15 bases that match TRBD2. TRBJ2-7 matches the DNA end more closely, so the J call is doubtful. The sample consisted of blood. The sequence derives from a middle-aged woman in good health. CDR3 region: CASSRTSGGAYNEQYF. The CDR3 bases are TGTGCCAGCAGTAGGACTAGCGGGGGGGCCTACAATGAGCAGTACTTC.